Each of the 17 T cell receptor beta chains below was sequenced from the same sample in a study of T-cell memory formation after mild COVID-19. TCRdb reanalysed the 5' RACE reads using MiXCR and keeps one entry per CDR3 protein. The profile shows about 470,000 distinct CDR3 sequences, 20% to 30% of them singletons. Material: PBMCs or a T cell subset sorted from them (not recorded which). The source is an adult woman who had mild COVID-19 (a few samples of this study predate the infection). Cell type and time point are not known.

This sequence joins TRBV5-5 and TRBJ1-1; no clear D. The germline V and J ends were trimmed by 3 bases and 5 bases, with 11 bases remaining between them. CDR1 is SGHKS and CDR2 is YYEKEE in the germline V gene (reference sequence). CDR3 length equals 13 residues. DNA for the CDR3: TGTGCCAGCAGCTCCCCGGGTAGAACTGAAGCTTTCTTT. Residues: CASSSPGRTEAFF.

This clonotype showed up many times. V and J are TRBV12-3 or TRBV12-4 and TRBJ2-3; the match to TRBD2 covers 11 bases. CDR3 size: 17 residues. V lost 5 bases and J lost 3; bases outside the gene matches: 10. CDR3 nucleotides: TGTGCCAGCAGTACCGGTTTAGCGGGGGGGCATACAGATACGCAGTATTTT. It is translated as CASSTGLAGGHTDTQYF.

J is TRBJ2-1 and V is TRBV6-2 or TRBV6-3; D is unresolved. CDR3 length equals 16 residues. Trimming pared 5 bases from V and 0 bases from J, leaving 14 bases between. Germline assignment: CDR1 MNHEY and CDR2 SVGEGT. CDR3 DNA sequence: TGTGCCAGCAGTAGCCTGGACCCGAGCTCCTACAATGAGCAGTTCTTC. It yields the protein CASSSLDPSSYNEQFF.

This clonotype occurred a few times. The chain joins TRBV18 to TRBJ2-3; TRBD2 aligns across 7 bases. V gave up 0 bases and J gave up 4 bases; unmatched junction bases: 4. The germline CDR1 and CDR2 sequences are KGHSH and LQKENI. There are 15 residues in the CDR3. The CDR3 is CASSPPAGVSDTQYF. Written as DNA, the CDR3 is TGTGCCAGCTCACCACCGGCGGGAGTGTCAGATACGCAGTATTTT.

This chain uses TRBV30 with TRBJ2-2; weak D call: TRBD1 (5 bases). V was pared by 3 bases and J by 1 base, with 6 bases between. From germline, CDR1 is GTSNPN and CDR2 SVGIG (reference sequence). This CDR3 has 13 amino acids. CDR3 protein: CAWRQGNTGELFF. CDR3 in DNA: TGTGCCTGGAGGCAGGGGAACACCGGGGAGCTGTTTTTT.

Only a few counts were recorded for this clonotype. The rearrangement links TRBV7-8 to TRBJ2-3; tentatively, D is TRBD2 (6 bases). The CDR3 runs to 16 residues. The germline V gene encodes CDR1 SGHVS and CDR2 FQNEAQ. The V gene lost 5 bases and the J gene lost 5 bases, with 20 bases spanning the gap. Here the CDR3 DNA reads TGTGCCAGCAGCCCGCCTGGGCTGGAGGGTAGAGATACGCAGTATTTT. It encodes CASSPPGLEGRDTQYF.

J is TRBJ2-3 and V is TRBV5-1, with 10 bases fitting TRBD2. Losses at the gene ends were 1 base for V and 1 base for J; bases not matched to a gene: 6. This CDR3 is 17 amino acids long. Germline V gives CDR1 SGHRS, CDR2 YFSETQ. The CDR3 loop is CASSLPSGGAGTDTQYF. The DNA for the CDR3 is TGCGCCAGCAGCTTGCCGAGCGGGGGGGCTGGCACAGATACGCAGTATTTT.

This clonotype was seen a handful of times. DNA for the CDR3: TGTGCCACCAGTGATGTCCCGGGACACACCGGGGAGCTGTTTTTT. It encodes CATSDVPGHTGELFF. The rearrangement joins TRBV24-1 to TRBJ2-2; D tentatively fits TRBD1 or TRBD2 (5 bases each). The germline gives CDR1 KGHDR, CDR2 SFDVKD. The CDR3 runs 15 residues. Trimming took off 3 bases at V and 3 bases at J, with 10 bases between the two ends.

This sequence joins TRBV9 and TRBJ2-7; D is possibly TRBD2 (6 bases). The CDR3 totals 14 residues. Per germline, CDR1 SGDLS and CDR2 YYNGEE. Deletions cut 0 bases from V and 7 bases from J, with 14 bases between. This chain's CDR3 is CASSVVPGASEQYF. For the CDR3, the DNA is TGTGCCAGCAGCGTAGTCCCGGGAGCGTCAGAGCAGTACTTC.

The rearrangement links TRBV9 to TRBJ2-1; the D is unclear. CDR1 is SGDLS, CDR2 YYNGEE, per germline. V was cut by 0 bases and J by 6 bases, with 10 bases left in between. The CDR3 contains 14 residues. CDR3 sequence: CASSVVGTSNEQFF. The CDR3 DNA follows: TGTGCCAGCAGCGTAGTCGGTACATCCAATGAGCAGTTCTTC.

The chain combines TRBV12-3 or TRBV12-4 with TRBJ2-7; 7 nucleotides agree with TRBD1. V lost 10 bases, J lost 5 bases, and 14 bases stayed unmatched. The CDR3 length is 14 residues. The CDR3 DNA sequence: TGTGCCACTAAAGCGAGACAGGGCCCCAACGAGCAGTACTTC. It specifies CATKARQGPNEQYF.

The chain joins TRBV6-1 to TRBJ2-2, with a possible D match to TRBD2 (5 bases). The CDR3 has 14 amino acids. Germline CDR1 is MNHNS and CDR2 is SASEGT. Trimming shortened V by 2 bases and J by 8 bases, and 12 bases separated the two germline ends. The CDR3 DNA follows: TGTGCCAGCAGTGAACGGGAACCCACGGGGGAGCTGTTTTTT. Encoded protein: CASSEREPTGELFF.

This rearrangement joins TRBV6-5 to TRBJ2-1, with 12 bases fitting TRBD2. CDR3 size: 17 residues. The germline CDR1 and CDR2 sequences are MNHEY and SVGAGI. V lost 0 bases and J lost 7; bases outside the gene matches: 7. The CDR3, as DNA: TGTGCCAGCAGTTACTCCGACCTGCTAGCGGGAGGGAATGAGCAGTTCTTC. Translated, it gives CASSYSDLLAGGNEQFF.

V is TRBV4-1 and J is TRBJ2-7, with D maybe TRBD1 (6 bases). V dropped 3 bases and J dropped 1 base, with 13 bases sitting between them. The CDR3 sequence is 15 residues long. The germline CDR1 and CDR2 sequences are MGHRA and YSYEKL. The CDR3, as DNA: TGCGCCAGCAGCCAGCCCGGGACACGTTCCTACGAGCAGTACTTC. It is translated as CASSQPGTRSYEQYF.

The V and J genes are TRBV20-1 and TRBJ1-6; TRBD1 aligns across 9 bases. Trimming took 5 bases from V and 4 from J; bases not matched to a gene: 6. Germline V lookup: CDR1 DFQATT, CDR2 SNEGSKA (reference sequence). This CDR3 spans 15 amino acids. The CDR3 protein is CSAPDRGHYNSPLHF. The CDR3 nucleotides are TGCAGTGCTCCGGACAGGGGCCATTATAATTCACCCCTCCACTTT.

V and J are TRBV6-5 and TRBJ2-1, with 9 bases lining up with TRBD1. This CDR3 has 14 amino acids. Germline CDR1 reads MNHEY; CDR2 reads SVGAGI. Losses at the gene ends were 6 bases for V and 6 bases for J; bases not matched to a gene: 6. CDR3 DNA sequence: TGTGCCAGCAGCATGGACAGGGGCGGCAATGAGCAGTTCTTC. Its translation is CASSMDRGGNEQFF.

This sequence joins TRBV12-3 or TRBV12-4 and TRBJ1-2, with D maybe TRBD1 (6 bases). The CDR3 consists of 13 residues. V was cut by 7 bases and J by 4 bases, with 13 bases left in between. The CDR3 sequence: CASTIGQIYGYTF. The CDR3 DNA reads as TGTGCCAGCACCATAGGACAGATCTATGGCTACACCTTC.